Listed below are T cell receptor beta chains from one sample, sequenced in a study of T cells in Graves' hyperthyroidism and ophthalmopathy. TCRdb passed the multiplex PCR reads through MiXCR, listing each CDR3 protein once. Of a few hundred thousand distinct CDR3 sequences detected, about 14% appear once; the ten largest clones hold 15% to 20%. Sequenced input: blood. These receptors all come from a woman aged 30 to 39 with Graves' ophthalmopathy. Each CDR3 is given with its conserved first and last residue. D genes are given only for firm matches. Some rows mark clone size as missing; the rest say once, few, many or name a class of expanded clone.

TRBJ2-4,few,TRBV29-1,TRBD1,CSVETTGRGVIQYF,TGCAGCGTTGAAACGACAGGGCGAGGGGTCATTCAGTACTTC
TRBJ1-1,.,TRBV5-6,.,CASSLQGAGMNTEAFF,TGTGCCAGCAGCTTACAGGGTGCCGGTATGAACACTGAAGCTTTCTTT
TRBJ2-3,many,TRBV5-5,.,CASSLADSRTDTQYF,TGTGCCAGCAGCTTGGCGGATTCGAGGACGGATACGCAGTATTTT
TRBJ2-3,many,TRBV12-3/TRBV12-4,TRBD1,CASAQGAQYF,TGTGCCAGTGCGCAGGGGGCGCAGTATTTT
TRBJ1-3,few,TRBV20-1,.,CSAMDSLDSGNTIYF,TGCAGTGCTATGGACAGCCTAGATTCTGGAAACACCATATATTTT
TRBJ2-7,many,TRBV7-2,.,CASSAEGVYSSEQYF,TGTGCCAGCAGCGCCGAGGGGGTATACTCTTCCGAGCAGTACTTC
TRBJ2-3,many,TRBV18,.,CASSQNTDTQYF,TGTGCCAGCTCACAAAATACAGATACGCAGTATTTT
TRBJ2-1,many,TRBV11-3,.,CASSYDGAREQFF,TGTGCCAGCAGCTACGACGGGGCTCGGGAGCAGTTCTTC
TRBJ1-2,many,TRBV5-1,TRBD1,CASSSPGQGLGYTF,TGCGCCAGCAGCTCTCCGGGACAGGGGTTAGGCTACACCTTC
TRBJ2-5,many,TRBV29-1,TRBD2,CSVVGLRGGIETQYF,TGCAGCGTTGTAGGGTTACGCGGGGGGATCGAGACCCAGTACTTC
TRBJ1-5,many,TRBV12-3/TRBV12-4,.,CASSLNRENQPQHF,TGTGCCAGCAGTTTAAACAGGGAGAATCAGCCCCAGCATTTT
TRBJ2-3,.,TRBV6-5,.,CASSYDYRDSGTDTQYF,TGTGCCAGCAGTTATGACTACCGGGACTCCGGCACAGATACGCAGTATTTT
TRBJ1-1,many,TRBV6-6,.,CASSYSVFGSKAFF,TGTGCCAGCAGTTACTCGGTCTTCGGGAGCAAAGCTTTCTTT
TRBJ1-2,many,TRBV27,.,CASSPGPGFYGYTF,TGTGCCAGCAGTCCAGGGCCAGGGTTCTATGGCTACACCTTC
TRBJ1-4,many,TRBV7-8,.,CASSLREGAEKLFF,TGTGCCAGCAGCCTCCGGGAAGGCGCTGAAAAACTGTTTTTT
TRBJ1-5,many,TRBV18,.,CASSPGGQSNQPQHF,TGTGCCAGCTCACCGGGGGGACAAAGCAATCAGCCCCAGCATTTT
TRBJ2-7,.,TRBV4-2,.,CASSQDSQGYEQYF,TGTGCCAGCAGCCAAGATAGCCAGGGCTACGAGCAGTACTTC
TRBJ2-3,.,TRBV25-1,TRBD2,CASSEYGGGSSTDTQYF,TGTGCCAGCAGTGAATATGGCGGGGGGAGTAGCACAGATACGCAGTATTTT
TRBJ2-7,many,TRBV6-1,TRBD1,CASRQPAPGTGISYEQYF,TGTGCCAGCAGACAACCCGCGCCCGGGACAGGCATCTCCTACGAGCAGTACTTC
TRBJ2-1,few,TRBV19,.,CASSIGGGNEQFF,TGTGCCAGTAGTATAGGAGGTGGAAATGAGCAGTTCTTC
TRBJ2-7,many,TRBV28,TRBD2,CASSPKLAGSYEQYF,TGTGCCAGCAGCCCGAAACTAGCGGGGTCCTACGAGCAGTACTTC
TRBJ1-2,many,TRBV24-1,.,CATSAGAYYGYTF,TGTGCCACCAGTGCAGGGGCATACTATGGCTACACCTTC
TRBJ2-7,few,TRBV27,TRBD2,CASSLAGGYPYEQYF,TGTGCCAGCAGTTTGGCGGGGGGCTATCCCTACGAGCAGTACTTC
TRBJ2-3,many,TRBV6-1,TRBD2,CASTLGSGGLTDTQYF,TGTGCCAGCACCCTAGGGAGCGGGGGGTTGACAGATACGCAGTATTTT
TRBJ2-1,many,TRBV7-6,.,CASSLRTSSYNEQFF,TGTGCCAGCAGCTTAAGAACAAGCTCCTACAATGAGCAGTTCTTC
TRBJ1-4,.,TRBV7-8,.,CAGSLGQGSNEKLFF,TGTGCCGGCAGCTTAGGTCAGGGCTCAAATGAAAAACTGTTTTTT
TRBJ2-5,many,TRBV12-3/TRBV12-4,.,CASSLGIGETQYF,TGTGCCAGCAGTTTGGGAATAGGAGAGACCCAGTACTTC
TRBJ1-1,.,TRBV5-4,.,CASVMGAEAFF,TGTGCCAGCGTCATGGGGGCTGAAGCTTTCTTT
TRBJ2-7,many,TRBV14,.,CASSQRDYEQYF,TGTGCCAGCAGCCAAAGGGACTACGAGCAGTACTTC
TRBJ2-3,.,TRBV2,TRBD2,CATEKRGGTDTQYF,TGTGCCACCGAAAAGCGGGGGGGCACAGATACGCAGTATTTT
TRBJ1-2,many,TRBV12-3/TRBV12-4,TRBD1,CASSLLSGGYGYTF,TGTGCCAGCAGCCTCCTTTCAGGGGGCTATGGCTACACCTTC
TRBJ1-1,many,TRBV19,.,CASSGGGIPMNTEAFF,TGTGCCAGTAGTGGAGGGGGTATACCAATGAACACTGAAGCTTTCTTT
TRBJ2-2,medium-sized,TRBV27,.,CASSPFSGELFF,TGTGCCAGCAGCCCGTTTTCCGGGGAGCTGTTTTTT
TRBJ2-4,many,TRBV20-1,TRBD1,CSAADRVAKNIQYF,TGCAGTGCTGCGGACAGGGTAGCCAAAAACATTCAGTACTTC
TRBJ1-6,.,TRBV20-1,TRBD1,CSARDSPFRGNSPLHF,TGCAGTGCTAGAGATAGCCCTTTCAGGGGGAATTCACCCCTCCACTTT
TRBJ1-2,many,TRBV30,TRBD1,CAWITGVAGYTF,TGTGCCTGGATTACAGGGGTGGCGGGCTACACCTTC
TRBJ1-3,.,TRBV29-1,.,CSVHMGSGNTIYF,TGCAGCGTGCATATGGGCTCTGGAAACACCATATATTTT
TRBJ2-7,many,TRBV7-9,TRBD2,CASSLARGLAGSYEQYF,TGTGCCAGCAGCTTAGCCCGTGGACTAGCGGGGTCCTACGAGCAGTACTTC
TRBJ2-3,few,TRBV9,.,CASSVDAGTDTQYF,TGTGCCAGCAGCGTAGACGCGGGCACAGATACGCAGTATTTT
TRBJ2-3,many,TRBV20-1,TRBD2,CSARDRLAGGQTDTQYF,TGCAGTGCTAGAGATAGGCTAGCGGGGGGGCAGACAGATACGCAGTATTTT
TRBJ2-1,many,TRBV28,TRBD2,CAVTVRGSYNEQFF,TGTGCGGTCACGGTGCGGGGGTCCTACAATGAGCAGTTCTTC
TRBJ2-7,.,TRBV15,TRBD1,CATSRGTGSSYEQYF,TGTGCCACCAGCAGAGGGACAGGGAGTTCCTACGAGCAGTACTTC
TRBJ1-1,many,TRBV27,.,CASTPSGQNTEAFF,TGTGCCAGCACTCCTTCCGGACAGAACACTGAAGCTTTCTTT
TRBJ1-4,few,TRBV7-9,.,CASSRGINEKLFF,TGTGCCAGCAGCCGGGGTATTAATGAAAAACTGTTTTTT